Below, 18 T cell receptor beta chains from the same sample are listed, as sequenced in a study of PD-L1 blockade in urothelial cancer. Produced via immunoSEQ multiplex PCR; TCRdb's table is partial and in-frame only. The sample holds tens of thousands of clones, 80% to 90% seen once. Sequenced here: PBMCs, sampled around atezolizumab (anti-PD-L1) treatment. The receptors derive from a man in his forties or fifties with urothelial cancer.

This sequence joins TRBV27 and TRBJ2-3; D might be TRBD2 (5 bases). CDR1 MNHEY and CDR2 SMNVEV come from the germline V gene (reference sequence). The CDR3 sequence is 14 residues long. The V and J ends lost 6 bases and 2 bases respectively, with 12 bases between them. CDR3 DNA sequence: TGTGCCAGCAGGGTGGTGGGAGCCACAGATACGCAGTATTTT. This codes for CASRVVGATDTQYF.

This sequence joins TRBV12-1 and TRBJ1-4; the table's D call TRBD1 went unverified against the DNA. TRBV12-1 is annotated as a pseudogene. CDR3 length: 17 residues. CDR3 nucleotide sequence: TGTGCCAGCGGACGGACAGGGGTTTTATCAGTGCCTGGAAAACTGTTTTTT. Amino acids: CASGRTGVLSVPGKLFF.

The rearrangement uses TRBV6-6 and TRBJ2-5, with 8 positions matching TRBD2. Trimming took 4 bases from V and 4 from J; bases not matched to a gene: 8. CDR1 MNHNY and CDR2 SVGAGI come from the germline V gene (reference sequence). The CDR3 length is 15 residues. CDR3 region: CASSLLAARAETQYF. Written as DNA, the CDR3 is TGTGCCAGCAGTTTACTAGCGGCGCGGGCAGAGACCCAGTACTTC.

V and J are TRBV2 and TRBJ2-3, with D perhaps matching TRBD1 (6 bases). Germline V gene data show CDR1 as SNHLY and CDR2 as FYNNEI. This CDR3 is built from 16 residues. V was clipped by 4 bases and J by 1 base, with 15 bases between them. The CDR3 spells CASSVAGERGTDTQYF. CDR3 nucleotide sequence: TGTGCCAGCAGTGTCGCAGGGGAGAGGGGCACAGATACGCAGTATTTT.

This clone appeared once. The V call is TRBV6-5, the J call TRBJ1-2, with 9 bases aligning to TRBD1. There are 16 residues in the CDR3. V shed 4 bases, J shed 4 bases, and the junction held 10 bases outside the gene matches. Germline lookup yields CDR1 MNHEY and CDR2 SVGAGI. CDR3 sequence reads: CASSSGQGVTPYGYTF. CDR3 nucleotide sequence: TGTGCCAGCAGTTCGGGACAGGGCGTAACCCCCTATGGCTACACCTTC.

The V gene is TRBV7-9, the J gene TRBJ2-2; D call uncertain. Germline V gives CDR1 SEHNR, CDR2 FQNEAQ (reference sequence). This CDR3 region has 11 residues. The ends were cut back, 4 bases at V and 10 bases at J, with 7 bases in the middle. The CDR3 spells CASSSESELFF. DNA for the CDR3: TGTGCCAGCAGCTCGGAGTCGGAGCTGTTTTTT.

This clone was observed a handful of times. The chain is built from TRBV5-1 and TRBJ2-3; TRBD2 aligns across 14 bases. V trimming: 4 bases; J trimming: 6 bases; junction bases outside the gene matches: 7. The CDR3 has 16 amino acids. Per germline, CDR1 SGHRS and CDR2 YFSETQ. The CDR3 region is CASSTGLAGGHDTQYF. The CDR3 DNA follows: TGCGCCAGCAGCACCGGACTAGCGGGGGGACATGATACGCAGTATTTT.

The chain recombines TRBV10-3 with TRBJ2-7; 9 bases fit TRBD1. V gave up 0 bases and J gave up 4 bases; unmatched junction bases: 7. CDR1 ENHRY and CDR2 SYGVKD come from the germline V gene. This CDR3 is built from 16 residues. Here the CDR3 reads CAISESTGQGSYEQYF. The CDR3 DNA is TGTGCCATCAGTGAGTCAACCGGACAGGGGTCGTACGAGCAGTACTTC.

This clone was recorded only once. The J gene is TRBJ2-1, the V gene TRBV6-5; 9 nucleotides align to TRBD2. Germline values: CDR1 MNHEY, CDR2 SVGAGI. J gave up 10 bases and V 6 bases, and 10 bases lay outside the gene matches. The CDR3 runs 14 residues. Here the CDR3 reads CASRRREGRKEQFF. The CDR3 nucleotides read TGTGCCAGCAGGCGGCGGGAGGGCCGTAAAGAGCAGTTCTTC.

The V and J genes are TRBV5-6 and TRBJ2-1; 7 nucleotides align to TRBD2. V shed 0 bases, J shed 7 bases, and the junction held 10 bases outside the gene matches. This CDR3 contains 16 residues. Per the germline V gene, CDR1 is SGHDT and CDR2 is YYEEEE. CDR3 loop: CASSLGGGGGRNEQFF. CDR3 coding DNA: TGTGCCAGCAGCTTGGGGGGGGGAGGTGGTAGGAATGAGCAGTTCTTC.

This chain links TRBV6-5 with TRBJ2-7, with TRBD1 matching 7 bases. J was trimmed by 4 bases and V by 5 bases; bases with no gene match: 8. Germline CDR1 and CDR2: MNHEY and SVGAGI. The CDR3 covers 14 residues. The CDR3 nucleotides are TGTGCCAGCAGTCGACAGGGCCCGAGATACGAGCAGTACTTC. It is translated as CASSRQGPRYEQYF.

V usage is TRBV14 and J usage is TRBJ2-2, with D possibly matching TRBD2 (5 bases). Germline assignment: CDR1 SGHDN and CDR2 FVKESK. This CDR3 contains 16 residues. Trimming took 1 base from V and 0 from J, leaving 9 bases between them. The CDR3 spells CASSQVPGTNTGELFF. Written as DNA, the CDR3 is TGTGCCAGCAGCCAAGTCCCCGGGACGAACACCGGGGAGCTGTTTTTT.

The rearrangement uses TRBV14 and TRBJ1-2, with no clear D. The CDR3 loop spans 15 amino acids. The germline V and J ends were trimmed by 0 bases and 8 bases, with 16 bases remaining between them. In germline, CDR1 is SGHDN, CDR2 FVKESK. CDR3 in amino acids: CASSQDISGIWGYTF. The CDR3 DNA is TGTGCCAGCAGCCAAGATATTTCCGGGATTTGGGGCTACACCTTC.

V gene TRBV6-6 combines with J gene TRBJ2-4; no definite D call. Trimming removed 6 bases from V and 8 bases from J, with 11 bases in between. The germline V gene has CDR1 MNHNY and CDR2 SVGAGI (reference sequence). The CDR3 is 12 residues long. The chain's CDR3 is CASRGSSDIQYF. CDR3 DNA sequence: TGTGCCAGCAGGGGCTCGTCGGACATTCAGTACTTC.

The rearrangement links TRBV7-7 to TRBJ2-6; tentatively, D is TRBD2 (6 bases). Germline V lookup: CDR1 SSHAT, CDR2 FNYEAQ (reference sequence). The CDR3 totals 15 residues. Written as DNA, the CDR3 is TGTGCTATCCGGGACGCGGGATTAGGGGCCAACGTCCTGACTTTC. Translated: CAIRDAGLGANVLTF.

The chain uses TRBV6-1 and TRBJ2-7; D is ambiguous. V lost 6 bases and J 3 bases, leaving 6 bases between the germline ends. Germline lookup yields CDR1 MNHNS and CDR2 SASEGT. This CDR3 contains 11 residues. As DNA, the CDR3 is TGTGCCAGCAGGACTCACTACGAGCAGTACTTC. Translating gives CASRTHYEQYF.

The V call is TRBV19, the J call TRBJ1-5; D perhaps matches TRBD1 (5 bases). Per the germline V gene, CDR1 is LNHDA and CDR2 is SQIVND (reference sequence). Trimming stripped 4 bases from V and 0 bases from J, with 13 bases between. The CDR3 spans 16 residues. The CDR3 DNA reads TGTGCCAGTAGTACACGAACGACAGTTAGCAATCAGCCCCAGCATTTT. Translated: CASSTRTTVSNQPQHF.

The chain carries TRBV5-4 and TRBJ2-7; 9 bases fit TRBD2. Per the germline V gene, CDR1 is SGHNT and CDR2 is YYREEE (reference sequence). V was pared by 0 bases and J by 0 bases, with 1 base of the junction left unmatched. CDR3 size: 15 residues. In nucleotides, the CDR3 is TGTGCCAGCAGCTTGGGACTAGCGGCCTCCTACGAGCAGTACTTC. It yields the protein CASSLGLAASYEQYF.